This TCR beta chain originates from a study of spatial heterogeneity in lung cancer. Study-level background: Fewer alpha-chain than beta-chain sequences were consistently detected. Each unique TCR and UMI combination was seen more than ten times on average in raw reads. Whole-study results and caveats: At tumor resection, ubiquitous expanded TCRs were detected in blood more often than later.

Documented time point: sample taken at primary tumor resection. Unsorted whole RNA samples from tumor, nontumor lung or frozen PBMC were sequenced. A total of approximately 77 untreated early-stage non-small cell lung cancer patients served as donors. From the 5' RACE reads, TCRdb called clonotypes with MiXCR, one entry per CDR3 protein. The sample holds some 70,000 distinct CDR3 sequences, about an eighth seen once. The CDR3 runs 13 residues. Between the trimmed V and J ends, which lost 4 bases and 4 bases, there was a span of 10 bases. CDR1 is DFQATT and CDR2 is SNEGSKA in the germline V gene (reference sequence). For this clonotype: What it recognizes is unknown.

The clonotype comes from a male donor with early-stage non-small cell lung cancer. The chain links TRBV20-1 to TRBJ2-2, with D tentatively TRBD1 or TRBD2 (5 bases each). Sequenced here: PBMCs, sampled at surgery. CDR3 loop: CSANRDRTGELFF. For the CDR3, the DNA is TGCAGTGCTAACCGGGACCGCACCGGGGAGCTGTTTTTT.